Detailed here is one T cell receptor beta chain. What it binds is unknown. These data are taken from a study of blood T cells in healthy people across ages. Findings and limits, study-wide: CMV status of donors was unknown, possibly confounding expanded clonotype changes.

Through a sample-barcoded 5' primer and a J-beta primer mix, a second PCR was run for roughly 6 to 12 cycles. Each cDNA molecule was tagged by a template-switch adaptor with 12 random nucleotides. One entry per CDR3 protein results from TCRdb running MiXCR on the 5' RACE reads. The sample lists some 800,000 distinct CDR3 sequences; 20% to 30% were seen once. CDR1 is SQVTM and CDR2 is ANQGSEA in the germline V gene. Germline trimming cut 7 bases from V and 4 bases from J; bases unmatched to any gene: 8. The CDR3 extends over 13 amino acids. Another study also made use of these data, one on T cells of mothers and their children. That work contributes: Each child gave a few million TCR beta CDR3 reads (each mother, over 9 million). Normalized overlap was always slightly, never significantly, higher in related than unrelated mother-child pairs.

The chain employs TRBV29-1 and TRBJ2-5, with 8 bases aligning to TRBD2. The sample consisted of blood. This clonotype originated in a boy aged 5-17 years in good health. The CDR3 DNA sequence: TGCAGCGCCGCGGGAGGCGGAGGAGAGACCCAGTACTTC. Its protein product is CSAAGGGGETQYF.